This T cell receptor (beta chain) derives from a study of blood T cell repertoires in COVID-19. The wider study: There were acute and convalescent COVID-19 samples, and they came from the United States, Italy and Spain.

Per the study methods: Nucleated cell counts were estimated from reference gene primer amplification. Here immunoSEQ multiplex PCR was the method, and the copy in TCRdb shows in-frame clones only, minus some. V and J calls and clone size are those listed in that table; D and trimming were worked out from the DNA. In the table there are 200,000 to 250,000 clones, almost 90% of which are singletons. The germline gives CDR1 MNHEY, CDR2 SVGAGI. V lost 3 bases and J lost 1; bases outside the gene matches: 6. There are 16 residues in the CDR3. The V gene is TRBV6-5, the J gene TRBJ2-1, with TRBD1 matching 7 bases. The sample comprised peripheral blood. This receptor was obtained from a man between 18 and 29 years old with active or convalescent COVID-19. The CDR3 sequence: CASSYEGAASYNEQFF. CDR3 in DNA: TGTGCCAGCAGTTATGAGGGGGCGGCTTCCTACAATGAGCAGTTCTTC.